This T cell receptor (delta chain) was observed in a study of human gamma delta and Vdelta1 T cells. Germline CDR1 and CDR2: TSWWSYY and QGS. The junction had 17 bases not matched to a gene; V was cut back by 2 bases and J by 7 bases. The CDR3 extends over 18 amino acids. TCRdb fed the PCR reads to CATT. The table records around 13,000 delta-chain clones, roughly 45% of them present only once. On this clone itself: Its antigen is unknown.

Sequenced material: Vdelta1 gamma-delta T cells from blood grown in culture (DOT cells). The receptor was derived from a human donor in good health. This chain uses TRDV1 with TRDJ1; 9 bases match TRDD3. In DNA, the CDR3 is TGTGCTCTTGGGGAATGGAGCCTAATCTGGGGGATGGTAGGTAAACTCATCTTT. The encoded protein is CALGEWSLIWGMVGKLIF.